This record covers a single TCR beta chain. As yet, its antigen is unknown. The data belong to a study of cytomegalovirus exposure and HLA in healthy donors. Turning to the study itself: A subsequent analysis reported that the 95 to 150 validation repertoires were produced on the same platform that had also been used for the approximately 700 first-cohort repertoires. Broader study findings: Specificity for CMV antigens was confirmed in vitro for a few of the CMV-associated chains. The study put some 150 TCR beta chains on its list as cytomegalovirus-associated.

Here immunoSEQ multiplex PCR was the method, and the copy in TCRdb shows in-frame clones only, minus some. The table lists tens of thousands of clones, 90% to 95% of them singletons. V was pared by 5 bases and J by 6 bases, with 6 bases of the junction left unmatched. CDR3 length: 14 residues. Germline V gene data show CDR1 as MDHEN and CDR2 as SYDVKM. The V gene is TRBV28, the J gene TRBJ2-5, with 10 bases matching TRBD2. The receptor's source is a woman aged 25-40 years in good health and CMV-seropositive. The sample consisted of PBMCs. CDR3 amino acids: CASSESGRAQTQYF. The CDR3 nucleotides read TGTGCCAGCAGTGAAAGCGGGAGGGCCCAGACCCAGTACTTC.